These 31 T cell receptor beta chains originate from one sample sequenced in a study of T cells in localized non-small cell lung cancer. This table comes from immunoSEQ multiplex PCR, and its TCRdb copy is limited to in-frame clones, with some not included. The sample has approximately 52,000 clones, 70% to 85% seen once. The specimen was peripheral blood, collected before any cancer treatment. All receptors come from a man aged 40 to 70 with stage I squamous cell lung carcinoma.

V gene TRBV6-4 combines with J gene TRBJ2-3; D is undetermined. Per the germline V gene, CDR1 is MRHNA and CDR2 is SNTAGT. V was cut by 3 bases and J by 2 bases, with 6 bases left in between. The CDR3 has 13 amino acids. CDR3 in DNA: TGTGCCAGCAGTGAACGGGCCACAGATACGCAGTATTTT. Its protein is CASSERATDTQYF.

The J gene is TRBJ1-1, the V gene TRBV6-6; weak D call: TRBD1 (5 bases). The CDR3 runs 15 residues. CDR1 and CDR2 (germline): MNHNY, SVGAGI (reference sequence). Deletions cut 2 bases from V and 1 base from J, with 11 bases between. CDR3 sequence reads: CASSYEWDGNTEAFF. DNA for the CDR3: TGTGCCAGCAGTTACGAGTGGGACGGGAACACTGAAGCTTTCTTT.

This chain joins TRBV6-5 and TRBJ2-5; the D gene could be TRBD1 or TRBD2 (6 bases each). The germline V gene has CDR1 MNHEY and CDR2 SVGAGI. V lost 8 bases, J lost 4 bases, and 11 bases lay in between. The CDR3 runs 12 residues. Here the CDR3 reads CASDGGGETQYF. In DNA, the CDR3 is TGTGCCAGCGACGGGGGCGGAGAGACCCAGTACTTC.

This chain links TRBV28 with TRBJ2-6; a possible D gene is TRBD1 (5 bases). There are 15 residues in the CDR3. Germline CDR1 reads MDHEN; CDR2 reads SYDVKM. The V end was cut by 10 bases, the J end by 4 bases, with 17 bases between. Here the CDR3 DNA reads TGTGCCACCCAGGAAGGGGTGGAGGGGGCCAACGTCCTGACTTTC. The encoded protein is CATQEGVEGANVLTF.

This clone rates as large. The CDR3 coding sequence is TGTGCCAGCAGCCAAGGCGGGAGGGCTAATGAAAAACTGTTTTTT. This translates into CASSQGGRANEKLFF. The genes are TRBV14 and TRBJ1-4; D is unresolved. The CDR3 contains 15 residues. V was trimmed by 1 base and J by 3 bases, leaving 9 bases between them. Germline CDR1 and CDR2: SGHDN and FVKESK.

The rearrangement links TRBV14 to TRBJ2-7, with TRBD2 identical over 7 bases. The CDR3 length is 13 residues. Germline assignment: CDR1 SGHDN and CDR2 FVKESK. The V gene end was trimmed by 4 bases and the J gene end by 3 bases; junction bases not matched to a gene: 3. CDR3 region: CASSLGGGYEQYF. In DNA, the CDR3 is TGTGCCAGCAGCCTTGGGGGGGGCTACGAGCAGTACTTC.

The rearrangement uses TRBV18 and TRBJ2-3; D call uncertain. Trimming removed 5 bases from V and 13 bases from J, with 13 bases in between. In germline, CDR1 is KGHSH, CDR2 LQKENI. This CDR3 spans 11 amino acids. This CDR3 reads CASSRLPEKYF. DNA for the CDR3: TGTGCCAGCTCAAGACTCCCGGAGAAGTATTTT.

The gene calls are TRBV28 and TRBJ1-2, with TRBD1 identical over 9 bases. Per germline, CDR1 MDHEN and CDR2 SYDVKM. The V and J ends lost 6 bases and 2 bases, in that order; junction bases with no gene match: 7. The CDR3 length is 15 residues. In DNA, the CDR3 is TGTGCCAGCAGAATGACAGGGGGGCGGAACTATGGCTACACCTTC. Translated, it gives CASRMTGGRNYGYTF.

The V call is TRBV6-1, the J call TRBJ2-1; TRBD1 aligns across 10 bases. Germline V CDR1 and CDR2: MNHNS, SASEGT. The CDR3 consists of 15 residues. V was pared by 4 bases and J by 5 bases, with 5 bases of the junction left unmatched. CDR3 residues: CASSGRDRGNNEQFF. As DNA, the CDR3 is TGTGCCAGCAGTGGCCGGGACAGGGGAAACAATGAGCAGTTCTTC.

This clone was recorded many times. The rearrangement links TRBV2 to TRBJ2-7; a possible D gene is TRBD1 (5 bases). The germline gives CDR1 SNHLY, CDR2 FYNNEI. The V gene lost 10 bases and the J gene lost 1 base, with 11 bases spanning the gap. The CDR3 consists of 12 residues. The CDR3: CATLDNSYEQYF. CDR3 DNA: TGTGCCACCTTGGACAATTCCTACGAGCAGTACTTC.

The chain is built from TRBV7-8 and TRBJ1-5, with D possibly being TRBD1 (6 bases). The ends were cut back, 7 bases at V and 1 base at J, with 11 bases in the middle. CDR1 is SGHVS and CDR2 is FQNEAQ in the germline V gene. The CDR3 totals 14 residues. CDR3 sequence: CASNPGQSNQPQHF. The CDR3, as DNA: TGTGCCAGCAACCCGGGACAAAGCAATCAGCCCCAGCATTTT. The full variable domain, in which reference TRBV7-8 and TRBJ1-5 provide the parts outside the CDR3, is GAGVSQSPRYKVAKRGQDVALRCDPISGHVSLFWYQQALGQGPEFLTYFQNEAQLDKSGLPSDRFFAERPEGSVSTLKIQRTQQEDSAVYLCASNPGQSNQPQHFGDGTRLSIL.

The chain carries TRBV28 and TRBJ2-7, with D unclear. The germline gives CDR1 MDHEN, CDR2 SYDVKM. The CDR3 has 12 residues. Trimming cost V 7 bases and J 1 base, with 8 bases left between them. CDR3 coding DNA: TGTGCCAGCATGGCCGATTCCTACGAGCAGTACTTC. This codes for CASMADSYEQYF.

This clone was seen once. This chain uses TRBV4-2 with TRBJ1-1; tentatively, D is TRBD1 (5 bases). This CDR3 comprises 14 residues. From germline, CDR1 is LGHNA and CDR2 YNFKEQ. Between the trimmed V and J ends, which lost 0 bases and 1 base, there was a span of 6 bases. The CDR3 reads CASSQDQGNTEAFF. The CDR3 nucleotides are TGTGCCAGCAGCCAAGATCAGGGGAACACTGAAGCTTTCTTT.

The rearrangement uses TRBV7-3 and TRBJ2-1; D might be TRBD2 (7 bases). The CDR3 length is 14 residues. The germline V gene encodes CDR1 SGHTA and CDR2 FQGTGA. V shed 5 bases and J shed 5 bases, with 13 bases lying between them. The CDR3, as DNA: TGTGCCAGCAGCCCCGCGGGGGCGAACAATGAGCAGTTCTTC. It encodes CASSPAGANNEQFF.

This clone showed up just a few times. The chain recombines TRBV28 with TRBJ1-2; D gene ambiguous. Germline CDR1 and CDR2: MDHEN and SYDVKM. V dropped 2 bases and J dropped 4 bases, with 5 bases sitting between them. CDR3 length equals 12 residues. CDR3 in amino acids: CASSLEVYGYTF. The CDR3 nucleotides read TGTGCCAGCAGTTTAGAGGTCTATGGCTACACCTTC.

This clone has just a few counts. The chain is built from TRBV9 and TRBJ1-2; D unclear. The CDR3 sequence is 15 residues long. Germline V lookup: CDR1 SGDLS, CDR2 YYNGEE. The germline V and J ends were trimmed by 1 base and 1 base, with 11 bases remaining between them. The CDR3 region has the DNA TGTGCCAGCAGCGTATGGGCAGGCAATAACTATGGCTACACCTTC. This gives the protein CASSVWAGNNYGYTF.

This clone was seen a single time. The rearrangement joins TRBV7-2 to TRBJ2-1; D possibly uses TRBD1 or TRBD2 (5 bases each). V was clipped by 1 base and J by 7 bases, with 14 bases between them. CDR3 size: 15 residues. CDR1 and CDR2 from the germline V gene are SGHTA and FQGNSA. The DNA for the CDR3 is TGTGCCAGCAGCTTAGGTGGGACCAATCCTAATGAGCAGTTCTTC. This encodes CASSLGGTNPNEQFF.

V usage is TRBV2 and J usage is TRBJ2-7; D unclear. CDR3 size: 11 residues. The V and J ends lost 11 bases and 3 bases respectively, with 11 bases between them. Germline V lookup: CDR1 SNHLY, CDR2 FYNNEI. CDR3 residues: CAGRSYYEQYF. The CDR3 region has the DNA TGTGCCGGCCGTAGTTACTACGAGCAGTACTTC.

V and J are TRBV5-6 and TRBJ1-4; 8 bases are shared with TRBD1. Trimming at V came to 2 bases and at J to 8 bases, leaving 5 bases not matched to a gene. This CDR3 is built from 14 residues. Germline V gene sequence: CDR1 SGHDT, CDR2 YYEEEE. The CDR3 DNA sequence: TGTGCCAGCAGCTTTGGACAGGGAGCCGAAAAACTGTTTTTT. Protein product: CASSFGQGAEKLFF.

This clone was detected a few times. The J gene is TRBJ2-7, the V gene TRBV28; no clear D gene. This CDR3 spans 14 amino acids. CDR1 and CDR2 (germline): MDHEN, SYDVKM. Trimming pared 1 base from V and 0 bases from J, leaving 7 bases between. The CDR3 sequence: CASSLSALSYEQYF. The CDR3 DNA follows: TGTGCCAGCAGTTTATCGGCTCTCTCCTACGAGCAGTACTTC.

The J gene is TRBJ1-1, the V gene TRBV4-3; TRBD1 might be the D (6 bases). Looked up from germline, CDR1 is LGHNA and CDR2 is YSLEER. The V gene lost 1 base and the J gene lost 10 bases, with 13 bases spanning the gap. CDR3 length: 13 residues. CDR3 residues: CASSQVVGRGAFF. CDR3 sequence (DNA): TGCGCCAGCAGCCAAGTGGTCGGCAGGGGAGCTTTCTTT.

This clone was detected once. The V gene is TRBV2, the J gene TRBJ2-5, with no clear D. V dropped 5 bases and J dropped 2 bases, with 6 bases sitting between them. The CDR3 runs to 12 residues. Germline V gene data show CDR1 as SNHLY and CDR2 as FYNNEI. CDR3 DNA: TGTGCCAGCAGTCGTCAACAAGAGACCCAGTACTTC. Translating it yields CASSRQQETQYF.

The chain links TRBV5-6 to TRBJ2-2; 8 nucleotides align to TRBD1. CDR3 length: 15 residues. Per germline, CDR1 SGHDT and CDR2 YYEEEE. Unmatched junction bases numbered 7, after V lost 5 bases and J lost 4 bases. The CDR3 is CASSVPTGVTGELFF. The DNA for the CDR3 is TGTGCCAGCAGTGTCCCGACAGGGGTCACCGGGGAGCTGTTTTTT.

The V gene is TRBV7-3, the J gene TRBJ2-6; D remains ambiguous. V lost 1 base and J lost 0, with 4 bases in between. The CDR3 covers 15 residues. The germline gives CDR1 SGHTA, CDR2 FQGTGA. CDR3 protein: CASSLIGSGANVLTF. CDR3 nucleotide sequence: TGTGCCAGCAGCTTAATAGGCTCTGGGGCCAACGTCCTGACTTTC.

The gene calls are TRBV5-6 and TRBJ2-5; tentatively, D is TRBD2 (5 bases). V lost 10 bases and J lost 2, with 18 bases in between. The CDR3 is 14 amino acids. Germline loops: CDR1 SGHDT, CDR2 YYEEEE. The CDR3: CASSQTGSQETQYF. As DNA, the CDR3 is TGTGCCTCATCCCAGACGGGGTCGCAAGAGACCCAGTACTTC.

This sequence joins TRBV5-4 and TRBJ1-1, with D possibly being TRBD1 (5 bases). Trimming shortened V by 4 bases and J by 2 bases, and 18 bases separated the two germline ends. Germline CDR1 and CDR2: SGHNT and YYREEE (reference sequence). This CDR3 is built from 16 residues. In nucleotides, the CDR3 is TGTGCCAGCAGCCGTCAAGGAACAGGACCCAACACTGAAGCTTTCTTT. It specifies CASSRQGTGPNTEAFF.

The table lists this clone with a few counts. The chain is built from TRBV5-1 and TRBJ2-7; 10 bases map to TRBD1. V lost 3 bases to trimming and J lost 1 base; unmatched junction nucleotides: 1. This CDR3 region has 14 residues. CDR1 is SGHRS, CDR2 YFSETQ, per germline. In DNA form, the CDR3 reads TGCGCCAGCAGCTCGGGACAGGGGTCCTACGAGCAGTACTTC. This translates into CASSSGQGSYEQYF.

The chain carries TRBV15 and TRBJ2-7; 9 bases align to TRBD1. The CDR3 consists of 14 residues. Trimming cost V 6 bases and J 3 bases; bases outside gene matches: 6. CDR1 is LNHNV, CDR2 YYDKDF, per germline (reference sequence). CDR3 sequence reads: CATRLGQGFYEQYF. CDR3 sequence (DNA): TGTGCCACCAGGTTGGGACAGGGATTCTACGAGCAGTACTTC.

This clone turned up a few times. V usage is TRBV7-2 and J usage is TRBJ2-1; D is possibly TRBD1 (5 bases). Trimming removed 3 bases at V and 7 bases at J, with 16 bases between. This CDR3 has 15 residues. Germline V gene lookup returns CDR1 SGHTA and CDR2 FQGNSA. This CDR3 is CASSFGAPYVNEQFF. The CDR3 nucleotides are TGTGCCAGCAGCTTTGGGGCGCCCTATGTGAATGAGCAGTTCTTC.

The chain carries TRBV7-9 and TRBJ2-3; perhaps TRBD1 as D (6 bases). CDR1 and CDR2 from the germline V gene are SEHNR and FQNEAQ (reference sequence). V shed 2 bases and J shed 2 bases, with 14 bases lying between them. The CDR3 is 16 residues long. CDR3 amino acids: CASSLPTTGTTDTQYF. As DNA, the CDR3 is TGTGCCAGCAGCTTACCGACGACAGGCACCACAGATACGCAGTATTTT.

The V and J genes are TRBV5-6 and TRBJ1-1; D ambiguous. CDR1 is SGHDT, CDR2 YYEEEE, per germline. The CDR3 consists of 15 residues. The ends were cut back, 1 base at V and 1 base at J, with 11 bases in the middle. The CDR3 is CASSLRWAKNTEAFF. In DNA, the CDR3 is TGTGCCAGCAGCTTGCGGTGGGCCAAGAACACTGAAGCTTTCTTT.